One sample yielded the 27 T cell receptor beta chains listed below, sequenced in a study of post-analysis software for immune sequencing data. The TCR beta cDNA libraries carried unique molecular identifiers. In TCRdb, the PCR reads were re-called with MiXCR into one record per CDR3 protein. The table shows roughly 580,000 distinct CDR3 sequences, with roughly 45% occurring only once. Overall study findings and caveats: With TRBV5-6, TRBV5-1 and TRBV20-1 included, 5 or 6 TRBV segments were more frequent in patients than in controls.

Their cognate antigens are unknown. The sequencing input was blood. These receptors were obtained from a girl aged 10-17 years with multiple sclerosis.

This clonotype was seen a handful of times. The chain carries TRBV7-2 and TRBJ2-1, with 11 bases identical to TRBD2. Germline CDR1 and CDR2: SGHTA and FQGNSA. The CDR3 is 16 residues long. The V and J ends lost 5 bases and 7 bases, in that order; junction bases with no gene match: 10. CDR3 nucleotide sequence: TGTGCCAGCAGCCCAGTGCTAGCGGGGGGTAGGAATGAGCAGTTCTTC. As protein: CASSPVLAGGRNEQFF.

The V gene is TRBV7-9, the J gene TRBJ2-1; 9 bases map to TRBD2. The V and J ends lost 4 bases and 8 bases, in that order; junction bases with no gene match: 9. Germline CDR1 and CDR2: SEHNR and FQNEAQ (reference sequence). This CDR3 comprises 15 residues. CDR3 in DNA: TGTGCCAGCAGCTCCGTAGCGGGAGACCCCCATGAGCAGTTCTTC. Amino acid sequence: CASSSVAGDPHEQFF.

Turning to this clonotype: Relative to the germline gene, one junction end is altered; a read error may explain this. V gene TRBV7-2 combines with J gene TRBJ1-2; TRBD1 matches at 7 bases. The CDR3 is 15 residues long. Germline V gene lookup returns CDR1 SGHTA and CDR2 FQGNSA. The CDR3 nucleotides read TGTGCCTGCAGCGCGAGACAGGGAACAAACTATGGCTACACCTTC. This translates into CACSARQGTNYGYTF.

The rearrangement links TRBV12-3 or TRBV12-4 to TRBJ1-2; the D gene is possibly TRBD1 (5 bases). V dropped 3 bases and J dropped 7 bases, with 12 bases sitting between them. The CDR3 has 13 residues. CDR3 DNA sequence: TGTGCCAGCAGTTTGGGGGGAGAAAGTGGCTACACCTTC. Protein: CASSLGGESGYTF.

This clonotype came up a few times. This chain joins TRBV6-5 and TRBJ2-3, with D possibly being TRBD2 (5 bases). Germline-derived CDR1 and CDR2 are MNHEY and SVGAGI. V lost 7 bases to trimming and J lost 3 bases, with 17 bases between them. The CDR3 has 15 amino acids. The chain's CDR3 is CASMEVADGTDTQYF. CDR3 in DNA: TGTGCCAGCATGGAGGTGGCGGACGGTACAGATACGCAGTATTTT.

The rearrangement joins TRBV5-1 to TRBJ2-5; perhaps TRBD1 as D (5 bases). This CDR3 has 16 amino acids. V dropped 4 bases and J dropped 1 base, with 17 bases sitting between them. Germline V gene lookup returns CDR1 SGHRS and CDR2 YFSETQ. This CDR3 reads CASSGQGLDFQETQYF. The DNA of the CDR3 is TGCGCCAGCAGCGGCCAGGGCCTAGACTTCCAAGAGACCCAGTACTTC. Full variable domain (remainder filled in from reference TRBV5-1 and TRBJ2-5): KAGVTQTPRYLIKTRGQQVTLSCSPISGHRSVSWYQQTPGQGLQFLFEYFSETQRNKGNFPGRFSGRQFSNSRSEMNVSTLELGDSALYLCASSGQGLDFQETQYFGPGTRLLVL.

The chain uses TRBV6-6 and TRBJ1-1, with D possibly TRBD1 on 5 matching bases. This CDR3 is 14 amino acids long. V was cut by 5 bases and J by 0 bases, with 10 bases left in between. The germline V gene encodes CDR1 MNHNY and CDR2 SVGAGI (reference sequence). CDR3 amino acids: CASSETALNTEAFF. CDR3 DNA: TGTGCCAGCAGTGAGACAGCCCTGAACACTGAAGCTTTCTTT.

The chain is built from TRBV9 and TRBJ2-1, with no clear D. This CDR3 has 15 amino acids. The ends were cut back, 4 bases at V and 2 bases at J, with 13 bases in the middle. CDR1 SGDLS and CDR2 YYNGEE come from the germline V gene. For the CDR3, the DNA is TGTGCCAGCAGCTCGAGACTGGCCGCCTACAATGAGCAGTTCTTC. It is translated as CASSSRLAAYNEQFF.

This clonotype was picked up a small number of times. The rearrangement uses TRBV12-3 or TRBV12-4 and TRBJ2-4, with 7 bases matching TRBD2. This CDR3 has 13 residues. The junction had 4 bases not matched to a gene; V was cut back by 6 bases and J by 5 bases. The CDR3 DNA is TGTGCCAGCAGCCCGGGACTACAAAACATTCAGTACTTC. Translation: CASSPGLQNIQYF.

About this clonotype itself: Germline is not matched at one junction end, which may reflect a read error. The chain recombines TRBV28 with TRBJ1-5; D ambiguous. CDR1 and CDR2 from the germline V gene are MDHEN and SYDVKM. The CDR3 covers 11 residues. CDR3: CASSLSQTQHF. The CDR3, as DNA: TGTGCCAGCAGTTTATCTCAGACCCAGCATTTT.

The chain uses TRBV7-6 and TRBJ2-7, with 10 bases fitting TRBD1. CDR1 and CDR2 (germline): SGHVS, FNYEAQ. V dropped 1 base and J dropped 2; count of bases not matched to a gene: 5. This CDR3 has 16 amino acids. CDR3: CASSLGGGTGAYEQYF. Here the CDR3 DNA reads TGTGCCAGCAGCTTAGGGGGGGGGACAGGGGCCTACGAGCAGTACTTC.

The rearrangement links TRBV5-1 to TRBJ2-7, with 7 bases that match TRBD1. This CDR3 contains 13 residues. Germline CDR1 reads SGHRS; CDR2 reads YFSETQ. V dropped 5 bases and J dropped 4; count of bases not matched to a gene: 6. CDR3 in amino acids: CASREQGRYEQYF. The CDR3 bases are TGCGCCAGCAGGGAACAGGGGCGTTACGAGCAGTACTTC.

This chain uses TRBV5-1 with TRBJ2-5; D is possibly TRBD2 (5 bases). The DNA end is more similar to TRBJ2-7, so the J call may be wrong. The CDR3 consists of 14 residues. Germline V gene data show CDR1 as SGHRS and CDR2 as YFSETQ. CDR3 sequence (DNA): TGCGCCAGCAGCTTGGTTGGGGAGTGGGCCGAGCAGTACTTC. Encoded protein: CASSLVGEWAEQYF.

V is TRBV7-9 and J is TRBJ2-1; TRBD2 matches 11 bases. CDR3 size: 18 residues. With 2 bases clipped from V and 4 bases from J, the junction kept 10 bases outside the gene matches. Germline CDR1 SEHNR, CDR2 FQNEAQ (reference sequence). CDR3 in DNA: TGTGCCAGCAGCTTATTCGTCGTAGCGGGAGGGCCTTACAATGAGCAGTTCTTC. This codes for CASSLFVVAGGPYNEQFF. Using reference TRBV7-9 and TRBJ2-1 for the parts outside the CDR3, the full variable domain is DTGVSQNPRHKITKRGQNVTFRCDPISEHNRLYWYRQTLGQGPEFLTYFQNEAQLEKSRLLSDRFSAERPKGSFSTLEIQRTEQGDSAMYLCASSLFVVAGGPYNEQFFGPGTRLTVL.

The sample holds a few counts of this clonotype. The CDR3 DNA reads TGTGCCAGCATACAGGGGGCTCTCACCGGGGAGCTGTTTTTT. This gives the protein CASIQGALTGELFF. The V gene is TRBV7-2, the J gene TRBJ2-2; 9 bases match TRBD1. The CDR3 is made up of 14 amino acids. The junction had 4 bases not matched to a gene; V was cut back by 7 bases and J by 4 bases. The germline V gene has CDR1 SGHTA and CDR2 FQGNSA.

This clonotype was detected many times. J is TRBJ2-5 and V is TRBV12-3 or TRBV12-4, with TRBD1 matching over 8 bases. V shed 6 bases, J shed 6 bases, and the junction held 9 bases outside the gene matches. The CDR3 spans 14 residues. In DNA form, the CDR3 reads TGTGCCAGCAGGTCCGGCGGACAGGGCAAGACCCAGTACTTC. This sequence encodes CASRSGGQGKTQYF.

The chain has TRBV28 and TRBJ1-5; 9 bases agree with TRBD1. The CDR3 has 14 residues. V gave up 3 bases and J gave up 5 bases; unmatched junction bases: 2. Germline values: CDR1 MDHEN, CDR2 SYDVKM. CDR3 sequence: CASSFGTGHQPQHF. The CDR3 DNA sequence: TGTGCCAGCAGTTTCGGGACAGGGCATCAGCCCCAGCATTTT.

This rearrangement joins TRBV30 to TRBJ2-6, with D hard to call. V was shortened by 0 bases and J by 12 bases, with 15 bases between the two germline ends. This CDR3 region has 14 residues. Per germline, CDR1 GTSNPN and CDR2 SVGIG (reference sequence). The CDR3 loop reads CAWSVLKPLSVLTF. The CDR3 coding sequence is TGTGCCTGGAGTGTACTGAAGCCCCTGAGCGTCCTGACTTTC.

The chain recombines TRBV12-3 or TRBV12-4 with TRBJ2-3; tentative D call: TRBD2 (5 bases). Trimming took off 7 bases at V and 5 bases at J, with 22 bases between the two ends. CDR3 length: 16 amino acids. The CDR3 DNA reads TGTGCCAGCACGGCGGACTCGTTCGACCTCGGAGATACGCAGTATTTT. Translating it yields CASTADSFDLGDTQYF.

This chain joins TRBV21-1 and TRBJ1-3. TRBV21-1 is a pseudogene locus. The CDR3 loop spans 15 amino acids. The CDR3 region is CASSLGRSSGNTIYF. The CDR3 nucleotides read TGTGCCAGCAGCCTTGGACGGAGCTCTGGAAACACCATATATTTT.

The CDR3 sequence is CASSLEETQFF. In DNA form, the CDR3 reads TGTGCCAGCAGCTTGGAGGAGACCCAGTTCTTC. The chain joins TRBV5-6 to TRBJ2-1; the D is unclear. Trimming stripped 0 bases from V and 13 bases from J, with 8 bases between. This CDR3 region has 11 residues. Per the germline V gene, CDR1 is SGHDT and CDR2 is YYEEEE.

This clonotype has just a few counts. The CDR3 is CASASTDTQYF. The CDR3 DNA sequence: TGTGCCAGCGCCTCCACAGATACGCAGTATTTT. The genes are TRBV12-3 or TRBV12-4 and TRBJ2-3; no reliable D call. V was pared by 8 bases and J by 2 bases, with 5 bases between. This CDR3 has 11 amino acids.

This clonotype was counted only a few times. The chain joins TRBV5-1 to TRBJ2-1; TRBD1 is a possible D gene (7 bases). The ends were cut back, 4 bases at V and 6 bases at J, with 14 bases in the middle. The CDR3 is 14 amino acids. CDR1 is SGHRS and CDR2 is YFSETQ in the germline V gene. The CDR3 region is CASSPGDSCNEQFF. The CDR3 nucleotides are TGCGCCAGCAGCCCGGGGGACAGCTGCAATGAGCAGTTCTTC.

This rearrangement joins TRBV5-1 to TRBJ2-4; TRBD2 might be the D (5 bases). The CDR3 contains 16 residues. Between the trimmed V and J ends, which lost 0 bases and 3 bases, there was a span of 13 bases. Germline V CDR1 and CDR2: SGHRS, YFSETQ. The CDR3 loop is CASSLDRDWFKNIQYF. Written as DNA, the CDR3 is TGCGCCAGCAGCTTGGATCGGGATTGGTTCAAAAACATTCAGTACTTC.

The chain links TRBV6-5 to TRBJ1-2; D not resolved. The CDR3 spans 11 residues. The V gene's germline CDR1 is MNHEY and CDR2 SVGAGI. Trimming cost V 8 bases and J 6 bases, with 10 bases left between them. CDR3 nucleotides: TGTGCCAGCTCAGGACGGAATGGCTACACCTTC. It specifies CASSGRNGYTF.

J is TRBJ2-1 and V is TRBV20-1; possibly TRBD1 for D (6 bases). The CDR3 length is 16 residues. Germline V gene data show CDR1 as DFQATT and CDR2 as SNEGSKA (reference sequence). V was cut by 0 bases and J by 10 bases, with 22 bases left in between. The CDR3 spells CSARDDGAGATYEQFF. Written as DNA, the CDR3 is TGCAGTGCTAGAGATGACGGGGCAGGGGCTACCTACGAGCAGTTCTTC.

CDR3 sequence: CSGAGTGREQYF. CDR3 DNA: TGCAGCGGAGCCGGGACAGGGCGCGAGCAGTACTTC. This rearrangement joins TRBV29-1 to TRBJ2-7, with 9 bases that match TRBD1. The CDR3 sequence is 12 residues long. V shed 7 bases and J 6 bases; nucleotides not matched to a gene: 7. The germline V gene encodes CDR1 SQVTM and CDR2 ANQGSEA.